The next 17 T cell receptor beta chains were all read from a single sample in a study of shared clonotypes between healthy human individuals. Measured with immunoSEQ multiplex PCR; TCRdb has only the in-frame clones, and not every one. In the table there are 400,000 to 600,000 clones, around 96% of which are singletons. The sequencing input was naive CD4+ T cells sorted from blood. The subset was: CD45RA+ positively selected. The receptors were gathered from a woman under 40 in good health.

This chain links TRBV19 with TRBJ2-3; D is possibly TRBD1 (6 bases). CDR1 LNHDA and CDR2 SQIVND come from the germline V gene (reference sequence). CDR3 size: 15 residues. V was trimmed by 3 bases and J by 2 bases, leaving 12 bases between them. CDR3 sequence: CASSIAGDITDTQYF. For the CDR3, the DNA is TGTGCCAGTAGTATCGCAGGGGACATCACAGATACGCAGTATTTT.

V and J are TRBV18 and TRBJ1-2; D gene unclear. CDR1 KGHSH and CDR2 LQKENI come from the germline V gene. V lost 2 bases to trimming and J lost 3 bases, with 10 bases between them. The CDR3 consists of 14 residues. The CDR3 nucleotides read TGTGCCAGCTCACCAGAGCCAACCGACTATGGCTACACCTTC. Residues: CASSPEPTDYGYTF.

This rearrangement joins TRBV19 to TRBJ1-5, with a tentative D call TRBD1 (6 bases). Germline V gene lookup returns CDR1 LNHDA and CDR2 SQIVND (reference sequence). Trimming cost V 5 bases and J 4 bases, with 15 bases left between them. This CDR3 is built from 15 residues. In DNA form, the CDR3 reads TGTGCCAGTAGTCCCCGTACACAGGGAAATCAGCCCCAGCATTTT. It encodes CASSPRTQGNQPQHF.

The J gene is TRBJ1-6, the V gene TRBV7-9, with D tentatively TRBD1 (5 bases). The CDR3 extends over 15 amino acids. Germline values: CDR1 SEHNR, CDR2 FQNEAQ (reference sequence). V was cut by 3 bases and J by 8 bases, with 14 bases left in between. CDR3 protein: CASSFEQVSDSPLHF. In nucleotides, the CDR3 is TGTGCCAGCAGCTTCGAACAGGTTTCGGATTCACCCCTCCACTTT.

The chain joins TRBV7-9 to TRBJ1-1; D might be TRBD1 (6 bases). With 5 bases removed from V and 4 bases from J, the gap between germline ends came to 17 bases. Germline CDR1 is SEHNR and CDR2 is FQNEAQ (reference sequence). The CDR3 length is 15 residues. As DNA, the CDR3 is TGTGCCAGCAGCACAGGACAGACGAGAGGCACTGAAGCTTTCTTT. This translates into CASSTGQTRGTEAFF.

Only one count was recorded for this clone. This chain joins TRBV15 and TRBJ1-2, with D maybe TRBD1 (5 bases). V was shortened by 5 bases and J by 8 bases, with 24 bases between the two germline ends. CDR1 is LNHNV, CDR2 YYDKDF, per germline (reference sequence). This CDR3 comprises 16 residues. CDR3 nucleotide sequence: TGTGCCACCAGCCCCCAGAGGAGGGGAAGGGCGTTGGGCTACACCTTC. Its translation is CATSPQRRGRALGYTF. The whole variable domain, remainder taken from reference TRBV15 and TRBJ1-2, is DAMVIQNPRYQVTQFGKPVTLSCSQTLNHNVMYWYQQKSSQAPKLLFHYYDKDFNNEADTPDNFQSRRPNTSFCFLDIRSPGLGDTAMYLCATSPQRRGRALGYTFGSGTRLTVV.

The chain employs TRBV25-1 and TRBJ2-5; the match to TRBD1 covers 7 bases. The better agreement between TRBJ2-7 and the DNA end casts doubt on the J call. The CDR3 extends over 16 amino acids. CDR1 and CDR2 (germline): MGHDK, SYGVNS. As DNA, the CDR3 is TGTGCCAGCAGTTTTGAGGGGGCAGATCCAAAATACGAGCAGTACTTC. Translation: CASSFEGADPKYEQYF.

The chain combines TRBV4-1 with TRBJ2-4, with TRBD2 matching over 8 bases. This CDR3 region has 19 residues. Germline CDR1 MGHRA, CDR2 YSYEKL. The trim removed 4 bases at V and 0 bases at J, leaving 14 bases unmatched. The CDR3 DNA sequence: TGCGCCAGCAGCCCGCGGGGGGAAAGGGCCGGCATAGCCAAAAACATTCAGTACTTC. Its translation: CASSPRGERAGIAKNIQYF.

The gene calls are TRBV2 and TRBJ2-5, with D possibly TRBD1 on 6 matching bases. Germline CDR1 reads SNHLY; CDR2 reads FYNNEI. The CDR3 consists of 14 residues. Trimming removed 6 bases from V and 5 bases from J, with 16 bases in between. The DNA of the CDR3 is TGTGCCAGCAGCGTACAGGGAGTGAGGGAGACCCAGTACTTC. It translates to CASSVQGVRETQYF.

This rearrangement joins TRBV6-4 to TRBJ1-2; 8 nucleotides match TRBD1. This CDR3 region has 14 residues. Unmatched junction bases numbered 7, after V lost 6 bases and J lost 4 bases. From germline, CDR1 is MRHNA and CDR2 SNTAGT. The CDR3 coding sequence is TGTGCCAGCAGCGAGGACAGGGCAAGCTATGGCTACACCTTC. This translates into CASSEDRASYGYTF.

This chain links TRBV6-5 with TRBJ2-5; 12 nucleotides line up with TRBD2. The DNA end is more similar to TRBJ2-7, so the J call may be wrong. In germline, CDR1 is MNHEY, CDR2 SVGAGI. This CDR3 contains 14 residues. CDR3 region: CASSTLAGGLEQYF. CDR3 bases: TGTGCCAGCAGCACACTAGCGGGAGGCCTCGAGCAGTACTTC.

This clone was counted only a few times. The V call is TRBV28, the J call TRBJ2-7; D is possibly TRBD2 (6 bases). Germline V gene lookup returns CDR1 MDHEN and CDR2 SYDVKM. This CDR3 is 13 amino acids long. V was clipped by 8 bases and J by 6 bases, with 17 bases between them. The CDR3 bases are TGTGCCAGCCGTCTCGGGGGTTCGTCCGAGCAGTACTTC. Its protein is CASRLGGSSEQYF.

The chain combines TRBV5-4 with TRBJ2-7; D is perhaps TRBD1 (7 bases). Trimming shortened V by 4 bases and J by 3 bases, and 20 bases separated the two germline ends. The CDR3 spans 16 residues. CDR1 and CDR2 (germline): SGHNT, YYREEE (reference sequence). The CDR3 loop is CASSGGGQLPVYEQYF. As DNA, the CDR3 is TGTGCCAGCAGCGGAGGGGGCCAACTCCCTGTCTACGAGCAGTACTTC.

This clone was seen a single time. The chain employs TRBV7-9 and TRBJ2-2; 7 nucleotides match TRBD2. Germline V lookup: CDR1 SEHNR, CDR2 FQNEAQ (reference sequence). Losses at the gene ends were 1 base for V and 4 bases for J; bases not matched to a gene: 6. The CDR3 length is 16 residues. For the CDR3, the DNA is TGTGCCAGCAGCTTAGAAGGGAGGGTTGTCACCGGGGAGCTGTTTTTT. Translation: CASSLEGRVVTGELFF.

The rearrangement joins TRBV4-1 to TRBJ1-3; D remains ambiguous. V shed 6 bases and J shed 4 bases, with 22 bases lying between them. Germline CDR1 and CDR2: MGHRA and YSYEKL. This CDR3 is built from 17 residues. The CDR3 here is CASRSERGRPGGNTIYF. DNA of the CDR3: TGCGCCAGCAGGTCGGAGCGCGGACGCCCGGGAGGAAACACCATATATTTT.

For the CDR3, the DNA is TGTGCCAGCAGCTTAGTGGGCGGGACGAACACCGGGGAGCTGTTTTTT. It translates to CASSLVGGTNTGELFF. The chain joins TRBV7-2 to TRBJ2-2, with D possibly matching TRBD2 (6 bases). CDR1 is SGHTA and CDR2 is FQGNSA in the germline V gene. The CDR3 contains 16 residues. The germline V and J ends were trimmed by 1 base and 0 bases, with 9 bases remaining between them.

This chain joins TRBV5-1 and TRBJ2-1, with 9 positions matching TRBD2. The V gene's germline CDR1 is SGHRS and CDR2 YFSETQ. The CDR3 sequence is 15 residues long. The ends lost 0 bases at V and 6 bases at J; junction bases unmatched: 4. CDR3 amino acids: CASSLGRLAANEQFF. Here the CDR3 DNA reads TGCGCCAGCAGCTTGGGCCGACTAGCGGCCAATGAGCAGTTCTTC.